This T cell receptor (beta chain) stems from a study of breast tumors, draining lymph nodes, adjacent tissues. From the multiplex PCR reads, TCRdb called clonotypes with MiXCR, one entry per CDR3 protein. The sample shows roughly 130,000 distinct CDR3 sequences, 15% to 20% of them seen only once. Axillary draining lymph nodes of breast cancer patients supplied the node samples. The CDR3 is made up of 14 amino acids. Germline assignment: CDR1 LGHDT and CDR2 YNNKEL (reference sequence). Worth noting for this clonotype: Sequence at one end of the junction differs from germline and may be a read error.

Sequenced sample: axillary lymph node tissue. The receptor was isolated from a female donor with breast cancer. Some clones in this sample may be carry-over from other donors' samples. The gene calls are TRBV3-1 and TRBJ2-7; D is possibly TRBD2 (7 bases). As DNA, the CDR3 is TGTGCCAGCGGCCAGGACGAGGGGGGGAGTGAGCAGTACTTC. This codes for CASGQDEGGSEQYF.